This T cell receptor (beta chain) was identified during a study of T cell responses to AZD1222 COVID-19 vaccine. The study, taken as a whole, reports: Every sample of the repertoires postdated the peak T cell response. There were mostly white British donors and more females than males, and clonal diversity was possibly underestimated.

Clones were sequenced by immunoSEQ multiplex PCR, and TCRdb holds only the in-frame ones, with some missing. The sample lists some 31,000 clones, approximately 87% occurring once. On this clone: Antigen specificity is unknown.

In germline, CDR1 is MGHRA, CDR2 YSYEKL. The CDR3 is 13 residues long. Trimming pared 4 bases from V and 4 bases from J, leaving 10 bases between. Second doses at about 4 or about 12 weeks were pooled. Here the sequenced sample was peripheral blood, taken 28 days after the second AZD1222 dose. The chain carries TRBV4-1 and TRBJ2-5; D is perhaps TRBD2 (5 bases). This clonotype originated in an adult who received the AZD1222 COVID-19 vaccine. The CDR3 protein is CASSRGEGETQYF. For the CDR3, the DNA is TGCGCCAGCAGCCGAGGAGAGGGAGAGACCCAGTACTTC.